These T cell receptor beta chains were read from a single sample in a study of T cell changes during pregnancy in multiple sclerosis. Profiled with immunoSEQ multiplex PCR; TCRdb holds only in-frame clones, not every one. In the table there are approximately 30,000 clones, about nine tenths of which are singletons. Sequencing was performed on CD4+ T cells from peripheral blood mononuclear cells, taken in the first trimester of pregnancy. The receptors here all came from a female donor in good health, enrolled as a control in a pregnancy study. Both conserved end residues are part of each CDR3. The order of the fields is CDR3 protein, CDR3 DNA, J gene, D gene, CDR3 length, V gene, clone size. The D gene is left open where the match is weak. Clone size appears in some rows only: once, few, many, or a class for an expanded clone.

cdr3_aa: CASRGIYGTGPYEQYF
cdr3_nt: TGTGCCAGCCGGGGGATATACGGGACAGGCCCCTACGAGCAGTACTTC
j_call: TRBJ2-7
d_call: TRBD1
cdr3_length: 16
v_call: TRBV10-3
clone_size: once

cdr3_aa: CASRPAGDLKNIQYF
cdr3_nt: TGTGCCAGCAGGCCTGCAGGGGATTTAAAAAACATTCAGTACTTC
j_call: TRBJ2-4
d_call: -
cdr3_length: 15
v_call: TRBV27
clone_size: -

cdr3_aa: CASSLGVTVNYGYTF
cdr3_nt: TGTGCCAGCAGCTTAGGAGTGACAGTCAACTATGGCTACACCTTC
j_call: TRBJ1-2
d_call: -
cdr3_length: 15
v_call: TRBV11-3
clone_size: -

cdr3_aa: CASRNLGTGVDTQYF
cdr3_nt: TGTGCCAGTAGAAACCTCGGGACAGGGGTAGATACGCAGTATTTT
j_call: TRBJ2-3
d_call: TRBD1
cdr3_length: 15
v_call: TRBV19
clone_size: -

cdr3_aa: CASSNSGRTEQFF
cdr3_nt: TGTGCCAGTAGTAATAGCGGGAGGACTGAGCAGTTCTTC
j_call: TRBJ2-1
d_call: TRBD2
cdr3_length: 13
v_call: TRBV19
clone_size: -

cdr3_aa: CASSTGPSSGELFF
cdr3_nt: TGCGCCAGCAGCACAGGGCCCTCCTCCGGGGAGCTGTTTTTT
j_call: TRBJ2-2
d_call: -
cdr3_length: 14
v_call: TRBV5-1
clone_size: -

cdr3_aa: CASSLDRVNYEQYF
cdr3_nt: TGTGCCAGCAGCTTGGACAGGGTAAATTACGAGCAGTACTTC
j_call: TRBJ2-7
d_call: -
cdr3_length: 14
v_call: TRBV5-4
clone_size: -

cdr3_aa: CASSSSGGQETQYF
cdr3_nt: TGTGCCAGCAGTTCTAGCGGGGGACAAGAGACCCAGTACTTC
j_call: TRBJ2-5
d_call: TRBD2
cdr3_length: 14
v_call: TRBV28
clone_size: -

cdr3_aa: CASSRGAGAVQETQYF
cdr3_nt: TGTGCCAGTAGTCGGGGTGCGGGAGCAGTCCAAGAGACCCAGTACTTC
j_call: TRBJ2-5
d_call: TRBD2
cdr3_length: 16
v_call: TRBV19
clone_size: -

cdr3_aa: CAISEYEGYEQYF
cdr3_nt: TGTGCCATCAGTGAGTATGAGGGATACGAGCAGTACTTC
j_call: TRBJ2-7
d_call: -
cdr3_length: 13
v_call: TRBV10-3
clone_size: -

cdr3_aa: CASSEMAGARGYTF
cdr3_nt: TGTGCCAGCAGTGAAATGGCTGGGGCGCGAGGCTACACCTTC
j_call: TRBJ1-2
d_call: -
cdr3_length: 14
v_call: TRBV6-1
clone_size: -

cdr3_aa: CASTDLGGRALNNEQFF
cdr3_nt: TGTGCCAGCACCGACCTGGGGGGGAGGGCGCTGAACAATGAGCAGTTCTTC
j_call: TRBJ2-1
d_call: TRBD2
cdr3_length: 17
v_call: TRBV11-2
clone_size: -

cdr3_aa: CAWSPRTAQNEKLFF
cdr3_nt: TGTGCCTGGAGCCCCCGGACAGCGCAAAATGAAAAACTGTTTTTT
j_call: TRBJ1-4
d_call: -
cdr3_length: 15
v_call: TRBV30
clone_size: -

cdr3_aa: CASSFRSGGPRSYEQYF
cdr3_nt: TGTGCCAGCAGCTTCCGTAGCGGGGGGCCCCGCTCCTACGAGCAGTACTTC
j_call: TRBJ2-7
d_call: TRBD2
cdr3_length: 17
v_call: TRBV11-2
clone_size: -

cdr3_aa: CASSIIGGRGGANVLTF
cdr3_nt: TGTGCCAGTAGTATTATAGGCGGGAGGGGTGGGGCCAACGTCCTGACTTTC
j_call: TRBJ2-6
d_call: TRBD2
cdr3_length: 17
v_call: TRBV19
clone_size: -

cdr3_aa: CASSLEGVTEAFF
cdr3_nt: TGTGCCAGCAGCTTAGAAGGGGTCACTGAAGCTTTCTTT
j_call: TRBJ1-1
d_call: -
cdr3_length: 13
v_call: TRBV7-2
clone_size: -

cdr3_aa: CASSNGGTSGIKAIYEQYF
cdr3_nt: TGTGCCAGCAGTAATGGGGGGACTAGCGGGATAAAGGCGATCTACGAGCAGTACTTC
j_call: TRBJ2-7
d_call: TRBD2
cdr3_length: 19
v_call: TRBV27
clone_size: -

cdr3_aa: CASSPGQSGELFF
cdr3_nt: TGTGCCAGCAGCCCTGGGCAGTCCGGGGAGCTGTTTTTT
j_call: TRBJ2-2
d_call: -
cdr3_length: 13
v_call: TRBV5-4
clone_size: -

cdr3_aa: CASSGDRASTDTQYF
cdr3_nt: TGTGCCAGCAGCGGGGACAGGGCTAGCACAGATACGCAGTATTTT
j_call: TRBJ2-3
d_call: TRBD1
cdr3_length: 15
v_call: TRBV2
clone_size: once

cdr3_aa: CASSIFSGGNTGELFF
cdr3_nt: TGTGCCAGTAGTATTTTTAGCGGGGGGAACACCGGGGAGCTGTTTTTT
j_call: TRBJ2-2
d_call: TRBD2
cdr3_length: 16
v_call: TRBV19
clone_size: -

cdr3_aa: CASVGGDRAHSNYGYTF
cdr3_nt: TGTGCCAGCGTTGGGGGCGATAGGGCCCACTCTAACTATGGCTACACCTTC
j_call: TRBJ1-2
d_call: -
cdr3_length: 17
v_call: TRBV28
clone_size: -

cdr3_aa: CASSIGQGSMNTEAFF
cdr3_nt: TGTGCCAGTAGTATCGGACAGGGGTCCATGAACACTGAAGCTTTCTTT
j_call: TRBJ1-1
d_call: TRBD1
cdr3_length: 16
v_call: TRBV19
clone_size: few

cdr3_aa: CASSLTGAHNEQFF
cdr3_nt: TGTGCCAGCAGCTTAACGGGAGCTCACAATGAGCAGTTCTTC
j_call: TRBJ2-1
d_call: -
cdr3_length: 14
v_call: TRBV11-2
clone_size: -

cdr3_aa: CASSETGTSSTDTQYF
cdr3_nt: TGCGCCAGCAGTGAGACCGGGACTAGCAGCACAGATACGCAGTATTTT
j_call: TRBJ2-3
d_call: TRBD2
cdr3_length: 16
v_call: TRBV10-1
clone_size: -

cdr3_aa: CASRRSIGGNTEAFF
cdr3_nt: TGTGCCAGCAGGAGAAGCATCGGGGGAAACACTGAAGCTTTCTTT
j_call: TRBJ1-1
d_call: -
cdr3_length: 15
v_call: TRBV28
clone_size: -

cdr3_aa: CASTFGGKLNTEAFF
cdr3_nt: TGTGCCAGCACCTTCGGCGGGAAATTGAACACTGAAGCTTTCTTT
j_call: TRBJ1-1
d_call: -
cdr3_length: 15
v_call: TRBV13
clone_size: -

cdr3_aa: CASSVVGSRPDTQYF
cdr3_nt: TGTGCCAGCAGCGTAGTCGGGTCTCGGCCAGATACGCAGTATTTT
j_call: TRBJ2-3
d_call: -
cdr3_length: 15
v_call: TRBV9
clone_size: -

cdr3_aa: CASRSRGNGELFF
cdr3_nt: TGTGCCAGCAGGTCCAGGGGGAACGGGGAGCTGTTTTTT
j_call: TRBJ2-2
d_call: TRBD1
cdr3_length: 13
v_call: TRBV6-6
clone_size: -

cdr3_aa: CAGSSGDQETQYF
cdr3_nt: TGTGCCGGTTCTAGCGGAGACCAAGAGACCCAGTACTTC
j_call: TRBJ2-5
d_call: TRBD2
cdr3_length: 13
v_call: TRBV30
clone_size: -

cdr3_aa: CASSFTSGGLYNEQFF
cdr3_nt: TGTGCCAGCAGCTTTACTAGCGGGGGACTTTACAATGAGCAGTTCTTC
j_call: TRBJ2-1
d_call: TRBD2
cdr3_length: 16
v_call: TRBV11-2
clone_size: -

cdr3_aa: CASRGVANTEAFF
cdr3_nt: TGTGCCAGCAGAGGGGTAGCGAACACTGAAGCTTTCTTT
j_call: TRBJ1-1
d_call: -
cdr3_length: 13
v_call: TRBV11-2
clone_size: -

cdr3_aa: CASIRRGEGETQYF
cdr3_nt: TGTGCCAGCATAAGACGGGGGGAAGGGGAGACCCAGTACTTC
j_call: TRBJ2-5
d_call: TRBD2
cdr3_length: 14
v_call: TRBV28
clone_size: -

cdr3_aa: CASSPPGASLVEQYF
cdr3_nt: TGTGCCAGCTCACCTCCAGGGGCTTCTTTGGTCGAGCAGTACTTC
j_call: TRBJ2-7
d_call: -
cdr3_length: 15
v_call: TRBV18
clone_size: -

cdr3_aa: CASSEGPSLPTSGSYEQYF
cdr3_nt: TGTGCCAGCAGTGAGGGCCCCTCTCTACCGACTAGCGGGAGCTACGAGCAGTACTTC
j_call: TRBJ2-7
d_call: TRBD2
cdr3_length: 19
v_call: TRBV2
clone_size: -

cdr3_aa: CASSYSIIYNEQFF
cdr3_nt: TGTGCCAGCAGTTACTCTATAATCTACAATGAGCAGTTCTTC
j_call: TRBJ2-1
d_call: -
cdr3_length: 14
v_call: TRBV6-6
clone_size: -

cdr3_aa: CASSRGLQGGYGYTF
cdr3_nt: TGTGCCAGCAGCCGGGGACTACAGGGCGGCTATGGCTACACCTTC
j_call: TRBJ1-2
d_call: -
cdr3_length: 15
v_call: TRBV21-1
clone_size: -

cdr3_aa: CAWSVGRGQNSNQPQHF
cdr3_nt: TGTGCCTGGAGTGTGGGCAGGGGCCAGAATAGCAATCAGCCCCAGCATTTT
j_call: TRBJ1-5
d_call: -
cdr3_length: 17
v_call: TRBV30
clone_size: -

cdr3_aa: CASTPSGGTGTEAFF
cdr3_nt: TGTGCCAGTACCCCTTCGGGGGGGACGGGCACTGAAGCTTTCTTT
j_call: TRBJ1-1
d_call: -
cdr3_length: 15
v_call: TRBV19
clone_size: -

cdr3_aa: CASSLGTAYEQYF
cdr3_nt: TGTGCCAGCAGTTTAGGGACAGCCTACGAGCAGTACTTC
j_call: TRBJ2-7
d_call: TRBD1
cdr3_length: 13
v_call: TRBV28
clone_size: -

cdr3_aa: CASSRGGADNEKLFF
cdr3_nt: TGCGCCAGCAGCCGAGGGGGCGCGGATAATGAAAAACTGTTTTTT
j_call: TRBJ1-4
d_call: TRBD1
cdr3_length: 15
v_call: TRBV5-1
clone_size: -

cdr3_aa: CASSLTGEEGKLFF
cdr3_nt: TGTGCCAGCAGCTTAACCGGGGAGGAAGGAAAACTGTTTTTT
j_call: TRBJ1-4
d_call: -
cdr3_length: 14
v_call: TRBV7-9
clone_size: -

cdr3_aa: CASRPDRVDTEAFF
cdr3_nt: TGTGCCAGCAGACCGGACAGGGTCGACACTGAAGCTTTCTTT
j_call: TRBJ1-1
d_call: TRBD1
cdr3_length: 14
v_call: TRBV6-6
clone_size: -

cdr3_aa: CASSEYSSSYEQYF
cdr3_nt: TGTGCCAGCAGTGAGTACAGCAGCTCCTACGAGCAGTACTTC
j_call: TRBJ2-7
d_call: -
cdr3_length: 14
v_call: TRBV6-1
clone_size: -

cdr3_aa: CASTGHQGHGELFF
cdr3_nt: TGTGCCAGCACGGGACACCAAGGGCACGGGGAGCTGTTTTTT
j_call: TRBJ2-2
d_call: -
cdr3_length: 14
v_call: TRBV6-5
clone_size: -

cdr3_aa: CASSVNPSGQETQYF
cdr3_nt: TGTGCCAGCAGCGTAAACCCCAGCGGACAAGAGACCCAGTACTTC
j_call: TRBJ2-5
d_call: -
cdr3_length: 15
v_call: TRBV9
clone_size: -

cdr3_aa: CASSPLAGGQETQYF
cdr3_nt: TGTGCCAGCTCACCCCTAGCGGGGGGGCAGGAGACCCAGTACTTC
j_call: TRBJ2-5
d_call: TRBD2
cdr3_length: 15
v_call: TRBV18
clone_size: -

cdr3_aa: CASSWTEQETQYF
cdr3_nt: TGTGCCAGCAGCTGGACTGAGCAAGAGACCCAGTACTTC
j_call: TRBJ2-5
d_call: -
cdr3_length: 13
v_call: TRBV11-3
clone_size: -

cdr3_aa: CASSISPQPWETQYF
cdr3_nt: TGTGCCAGTAGTATTTCCCCACAGCCGTGGGAGACCCAGTACTTC
j_call: TRBJ2-5
d_call: -
cdr3_length: 15
v_call: TRBV19
clone_size: -

cdr3_aa: CAWSVGLAGTTDTQYF
cdr3_nt: TGTGCCTGGAGTGTTGGACTAGCGGGCACCACAGATACGCAGTATTTT
j_call: TRBJ2-3
d_call: TRBD2
cdr3_length: 16
v_call: TRBV30
clone_size: -

cdr3_aa: CASRPTGGASHQPQHF
cdr3_nt: TGTGCCAGCAGGCCTACAGGGGGCGCGTCCCATCAGCCCCAGCATTTT
j_call: TRBJ1-5
d_call: TRBD1
cdr3_length: 16
v_call: TRBV2
clone_size: -